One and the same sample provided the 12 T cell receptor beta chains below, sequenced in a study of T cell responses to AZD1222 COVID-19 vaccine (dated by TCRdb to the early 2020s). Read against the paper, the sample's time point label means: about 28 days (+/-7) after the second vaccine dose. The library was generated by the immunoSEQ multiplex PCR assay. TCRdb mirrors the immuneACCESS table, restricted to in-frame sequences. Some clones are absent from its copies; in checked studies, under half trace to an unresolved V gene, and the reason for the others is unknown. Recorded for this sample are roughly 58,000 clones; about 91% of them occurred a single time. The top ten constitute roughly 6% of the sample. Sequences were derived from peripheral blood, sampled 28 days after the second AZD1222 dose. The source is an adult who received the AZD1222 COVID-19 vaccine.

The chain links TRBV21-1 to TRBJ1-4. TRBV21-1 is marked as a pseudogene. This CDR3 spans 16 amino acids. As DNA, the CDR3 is TGTGCCAGCAGCCTCAAGGGGGGGGACGGTAATGAAAAACTGTTTTTT. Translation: CASSLKGGDGNEKLFF.

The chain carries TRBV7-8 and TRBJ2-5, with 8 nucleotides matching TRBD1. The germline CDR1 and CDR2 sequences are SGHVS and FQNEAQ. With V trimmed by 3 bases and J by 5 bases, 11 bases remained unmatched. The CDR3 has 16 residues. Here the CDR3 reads CASSFTRTGIGETQYF. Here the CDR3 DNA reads TGTGCCAGCAGCTTCACCCGGACAGGGATCGGGGAGACCCAGTACTTC.

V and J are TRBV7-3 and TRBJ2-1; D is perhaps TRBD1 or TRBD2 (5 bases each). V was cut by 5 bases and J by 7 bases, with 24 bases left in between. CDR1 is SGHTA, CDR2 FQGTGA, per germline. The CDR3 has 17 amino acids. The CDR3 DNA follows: TGTGCCAGCAGCCCCCAGGGATCGGGACGGCTATGGAATGAGCAGTTCTTC. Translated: CASSPQGSGRLWNEQFF.

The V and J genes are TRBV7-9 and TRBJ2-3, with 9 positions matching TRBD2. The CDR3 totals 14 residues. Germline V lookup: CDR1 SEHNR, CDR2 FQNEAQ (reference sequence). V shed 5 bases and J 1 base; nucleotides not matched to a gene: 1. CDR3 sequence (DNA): TGTGCCAGCAGCCAGCGGGGGGGCACAGATACGCAGTATTTT. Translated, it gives CASSQRGGTDTQYF.

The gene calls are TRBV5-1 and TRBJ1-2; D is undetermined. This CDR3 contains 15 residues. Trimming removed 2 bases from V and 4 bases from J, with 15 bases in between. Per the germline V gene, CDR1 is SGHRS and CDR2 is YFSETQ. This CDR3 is CASSFGWSTRYGYTF. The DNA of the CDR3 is TGCGCCAGCAGCTTTGGGTGGTCAACACGCTATGGCTACACCTTC.

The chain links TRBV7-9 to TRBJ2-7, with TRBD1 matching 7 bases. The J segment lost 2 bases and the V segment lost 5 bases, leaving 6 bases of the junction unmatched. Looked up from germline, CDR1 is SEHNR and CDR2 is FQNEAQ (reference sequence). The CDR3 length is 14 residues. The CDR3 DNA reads TGTGCCAGCAGCCCGGGACAGCCCCCCTACGAGCAGTACTTC. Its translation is CASSPGQPPYEQYF.

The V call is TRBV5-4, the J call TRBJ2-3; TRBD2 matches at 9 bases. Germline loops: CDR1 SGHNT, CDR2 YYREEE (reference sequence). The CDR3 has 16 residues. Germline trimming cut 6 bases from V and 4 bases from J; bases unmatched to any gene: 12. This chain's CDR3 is CASTPSGGSPADTQYF. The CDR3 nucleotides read TGTGCCAGCACCCCGAGCGGGGGGAGTCCTGCAGATACGCAGTATTTT.

The DNA of the CDR3 is TGTGCCAGCAGGGGGGGGCAGGACCCTACCGGGGAGCTGTTTTTT. This translates into CASRGGQDPTGELFF. V usage is TRBV27 and J usage is TRBJ2-2; TRBD2 might be the D (7 bases). The CDR3 is 15 residues long. Germline CDR1 reads MNHEY; CDR2 reads SMNVEV (reference sequence). V was clipped by 6 bases and J by 5 bases, with 16 bases between them.

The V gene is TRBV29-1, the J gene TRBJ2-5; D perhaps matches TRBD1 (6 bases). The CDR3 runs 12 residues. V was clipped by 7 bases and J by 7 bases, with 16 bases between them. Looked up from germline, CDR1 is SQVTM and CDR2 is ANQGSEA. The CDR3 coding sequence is TGCAGCGGGCGACAGGATGGAGGGACCCAGTACTTC. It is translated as CSGRQDGGTQYF.

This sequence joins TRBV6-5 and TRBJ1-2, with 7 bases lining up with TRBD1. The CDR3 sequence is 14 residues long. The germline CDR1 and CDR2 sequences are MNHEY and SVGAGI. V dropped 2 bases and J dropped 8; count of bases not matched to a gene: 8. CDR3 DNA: TGTGCCAGCAGTTACACCACAGGGGTCGGGGGCTACACCTTC. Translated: CASSYTTGVGGYTF.

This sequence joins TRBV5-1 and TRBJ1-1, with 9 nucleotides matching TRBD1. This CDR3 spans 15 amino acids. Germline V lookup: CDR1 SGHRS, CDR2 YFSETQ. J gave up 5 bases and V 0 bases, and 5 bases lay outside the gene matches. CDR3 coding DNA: TGCGCCAGCAGCTTGGCCCAGGACAGGGGAACTGAAGCTTTCTTT. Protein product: CASSLAQDRGTEAFF.

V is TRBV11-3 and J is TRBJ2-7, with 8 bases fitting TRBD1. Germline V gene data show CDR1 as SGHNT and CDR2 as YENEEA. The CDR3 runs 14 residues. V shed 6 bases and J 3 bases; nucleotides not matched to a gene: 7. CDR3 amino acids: CASSPPDRDYEQYF. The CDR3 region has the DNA TGTGCCAGCAGTCCCCCGGACAGGGACTACGAGCAGTACTTC.